The 24 T cell receptor beta chains listed next were all sequenced from one sample in a study of blood T cell repertoires in COVID-19. Only in-frame clones appear in the TCRdb table, and some are missing; sequencing was by immunoSEQ multiplex PCR. Among about 180,000 clones, around 86% were seen once, and the ten largest hold roughly 9.1%. The sample comprised PBMCs or T cells enriched from blood (not recorded which). Source of these receptors: a woman aged 30 to 39 who had recovered from COVID-19.

The V gene is TRBV6-1, the J gene TRBJ2-4; 7 bases map to TRBD1. This CDR3 contains 20 residues. Germline CDR1 and CDR2: MNHNS and SASEGT. After removal of 3 bases from V and 0 bases from J, the junction contained 17 bases not matched to a gene. Here the CDR3 reads CASSEERLTGSNIAKNIQYF. CDR3 nucleotide sequence: TGTGCCAGCAGTGAGGAGCGGCTGACAGGGTCAAACATAGCCAAAAACATTCAGTACTTC.

CDR3 nucleotides: TGTGCCAGCGAGGGTAACACTGAAGCTTTCTTT. It codes for CASEGNTEAFF. This rearrangement joins TRBV28 to TRBJ1-1, with D unresolved. CDR1 and CDR2 from the germline V gene are MDHEN and SYDVKM. V was clipped by 8 bases and J by 2 bases, with 6 bases between them. The CDR3 is made up of 11 amino acids.

The rearrangement links TRBV6-5 to TRBJ2-7; a possible D gene is TRBD2 (6 bases). Trimming took off 5 bases at V and 3 bases at J, with 17 bases between the two ends. Germline CDR1 reads MNHEY; CDR2 reads SVGAGI. This CDR3 is built from 15 residues. The DNA of the CDR3 is TGTGCCAGCAGTCCCTCGGGACTGATTCACTACGAGCAGTACTTC. This codes for CASSPSGLIHYEQYF.

The chain uses TRBV19 and TRBJ1-2; the match to TRBD1 covers 9 bases. Germline V lookup: CDR1 LNHDA, CDR2 SQIVND (reference sequence). The CDR3 length is 14 residues. The trim removed 6 bases at V and 6 bases at J, leaving 8 bases unmatched. CDR3: CASRGGTGPDGYTF. CDR3 sequence (DNA): TGTGCCAGTAGGGGAGGGACAGGGCCCGATGGCTACACCTTC. The complete variable domain, with remaining parts taken from reference TRBV19 and TRBJ1-2, reads DGGITQSPKYLFRKEGQNVTLSCEQNLNHDAMYWYRQDPGQGLRLIYYSQIVNDFQKGDIAEGYSVSREKKESFPLTVTSAQKNPTAFYLCASRGGTGPDGYTFGSGTRLTVV.

This clone was seen just once. This rearrangement joins TRBV21-1 to TRBJ1-4; the DNA was not compared with TRBD1, the D call given in the table. TRBV21-1 is classified as a pseudogene. This CDR3 spans 19 amino acids. CDR3 nucleotide sequence: TGTGCCAGCAGCAAACCCTTTGACAGGGGGCCTTGCACTAATGAAAAACTGTTTTTT. Translation: CASSKPFDRGPCTNEKLFF.

The chain has TRBV12-3 or TRBV12-4 and TRBJ1-6; D call uncertain. The CDR3 length is 12 residues. Trimming pared 1 base from V and 9 bases from J, leaving 4 bases between. In DNA form, the CDR3 reads TGTGCCAGCAGTTTAGAAGCTTCACCCCTCCACTTT. It translates to CASSLEASPLHF.

The chain combines TRBV7-2 with TRBJ1-5; 7 bases are shared with TRBD1. CDR1 SGHTA and CDR2 FQGNSA come from the germline V gene. V shed 1 base, J shed 2 bases, and the junction held 2 bases outside the gene matches. The CDR3 has 15 residues. In DNA form, the CDR3 reads TGTGCCAGCAGCTTAGAAGGGGGCGGCAATCAGCCCCAGCATTTT. It specifies CASSLEGGGNQPQHF. The full variable domain, rest sourced from reference TRBV7-2 and TRBJ1-5, is GAGVSQSPSNKVTEKGKDVELRCDPISGHTALYWYRQSLGQGLEFLIYFQGNSAPDKSGLPSDRFSAERTGGSVSTLTIQRTQQEDSAVYLCASSLEGGGNQPQHFGDGTRLSIL.

This rearrangement joins TRBV7-9 to TRBJ2-1; TRBD2 might be the D (6 bases). The CDR3 has 12 residues. The germline V and J ends were trimmed by 5 bases and 9 bases, with 11 bases remaining between them. Germline V gene data show CDR1 as SEHNR and CDR2 as FQNEAQ (reference sequence). The CDR3: CASSQRAGEQFF. Here the CDR3 DNA reads TGTGCCAGCAGCCAAAGAGCGGGTGAGCAGTTCTTC.

The genes are TRBV5-1 and TRBJ1-5; a possible D gene is TRBD1 (6 bases). The germline V gene has CDR1 SGHRS and CDR2 YFSETQ. V was cut by 3 bases and J by 1 base, with 11 bases left in between. CDR3 length: 15 amino acids. CDR3 region: CASSSLGGSNQPQHF. CDR3 DNA: TGCGCCAGCAGCTCCCTAGGGGGAAGCAATCAGCCCCAGCATTTT. Complete variable domain (other parts from reference TRBV5-1 and TRBJ1-5): KAGVTQTPRYLIKTRGQQVTLSCSPISGHRSVSWYQQTPGQGLQFLFEYFSETQRNKGNFPGRFSGRQFSNSRSEMNVSTLELGDSALYLCASSSLGGSNQPQHFGDGTRLSIL.

This clone was counted only a few times. The chain has TRBV19 and TRBJ1-6, with D perhaps matching TRBD1 (5 bases). Germline V gene sequence: CDR1 LNHDA, CDR2 SQIVND (reference sequence). The germline V and J ends were trimmed by 8 bases and 7 bases, with 18 bases remaining between them. The CDR3 totals 15 residues. The chain's CDR3 is CASPQSRGGNSPLHF. CDR3 nucleotide sequence: TGTGCCAGTCCGCAATCCCGGGGGGGGAATTCACCCCTCCACTTT.

The rearrangement links TRBV6-5 to TRBJ2-1; D unresolved. V lost 0 bases and J lost 0, with 9 bases in between. The germline gives CDR1 MNHEY, CDR2 SVGAGI. This CDR3 region has 16 residues. This CDR3 is CASSYSPYLSYNEQFF. CDR3 nucleotides: TGTGCCAGCAGTTACTCTCCCTACCTCTCCTACAATGAGCAGTTCTTC.

The chain joins TRBV19 to TRBJ2-1; 9 positions match TRBD1. The trim removed 5 bases at V and 6 bases at J, leaving 11 bases unmatched. CDR1 is LNHDA, CDR2 SQIVND, per germline (reference sequence). This CDR3 has 16 residues. The CDR3 nucleotides are TGTGCCAGTAGTGGCTTTTCCGGGACAGGGATCAATGAGCAGTTCTTC. It is translated as CASSGFSGTGINEQFF.

CDR3 sequence reads: CARTEGANTEAFF. CDR3 DNA: TGTGCCCGGACGGAAGGGGCGAACACTGAAGCTTTCTTT. The J gene is TRBJ1-1, the V gene TRBV30; weak D call: TRBD1 (5 bases). Germline loops: CDR1 GTSNPN, CDR2 SVGIG (reference sequence). The CDR3 runs to 13 residues. Deletions cut 8 bases from V and 1 base from J, with 14 bases between.

This chain uses TRBV25-1 with TRBJ2-1; 9 bases are a match to TRBD2. The J segment lost 9 bases and the V segment lost 4 bases, leaving 10 bases of the junction unmatched. The CDR3 totals 15 residues. The germline gives CDR1 MGHDK, CDR2 SYGVNS. This CDR3 reads CASSATSGFWSEQFF. DNA of the CDR3: TGTGCCAGCAGTGCTACTAGCGGGTTTTGGAGTGAGCAGTTCTTC.

V and J are TRBV28 and TRBJ1-1; the D gene is possibly TRBD1 (5 bases). Deletions cut 7 bases from V and 4 bases from J, with 13 bases between. Germline V CDR1 and CDR2: MDHEN, SYDVKM. This CDR3 region has 13 residues. The CDR3 nucleotides are TGTGCCAGCACCCTTTGGGGCAGCACTGAAGCTTTCTTT. It yields the protein CASTLWGSTEAFF.

This clone has only a few counts. This chain uses TRBV9 with TRBJ2-2, with D possibly being TRBD1 (5 bases). This CDR3 spans 18 amino acids. With 0 bases removed from V and 2 bases from J, the gap between germline ends came to 17 bases. Per germline, CDR1 SGDLS and CDR2 YYNGEE. The CDR3 DNA follows: TGTGCCAGCAGCGTAGCTCCGCTGTGGCAGGGAAACACCGGGGAGCTGTTTTTT. Protein: CASSVAPLWQGNTGELFF.

The J gene is TRBJ2-7, the V gene TRBV12-2; the table's D call, TRBD2, has no DNA check behind it. TRBV12-2 constitutes a pseudogene. This CDR3 contains 15 residues. The chain's CDR3 is CASRSSGRELYEQYF. The CDR3 bases are TGTGCAAGTCGCTCAAGCGGGAGGGAACTCTACGAGCAGTACTTC.

As concerns this clone: One end of the junction fails to match germline, which may point to a read error. The chain uses TRBV19 and TRBJ2-1; 11 bases fit TRBD2. The CDR3 sequence is 17 residues long. The germline V gene encodes CDR1 LNHDA and CDR2 SQIVND (reference sequence). Here the CDR3 reads CASSGTSGVASNNEQFF. CDR3 DNA sequence: TGTGCCAGTAGTGGGACTAGCGGTGTTGCCTCCAACAATGAGCAGTTCTTC. The entire variable domain, with the rest obtained from reference TRBV19 and TRBJ2-1, is as follows: DGGITQSPKYLFRKEGQNVTLSCEQNLNHDAMYWYRQDPGQGLRLIYYSQIVNDFQKGDIAEGYSVSREKKESFPLTVTSAQKNPTAFYLCASSGTSGVASNNEQFFGPGTRLTVL.

The chain links TRBV19 to TRBJ2-5; TRBD2 agrees at 10 bases. Germline CDR1 LNHDA, CDR2 SQIVND (reference sequence). J lost 4 bases, V lost 5 bases, and 13 bases had no gene match. This CDR3 contains 17 residues. CDR3 amino acids: CASSLGLAGVFGETQYF. The CDR3 DNA sequence: TGTGCCAGTAGTCTGGGGCTAGCGGGAGTTTTTGGAGAGACCCAGTACTTC.

The genes are TRBV29-1 and TRBJ2-1; 10 nucleotides match TRBD2. V gave up 1 base and J gave up 7 bases; unmatched junction bases: 1. Germline values: CDR1 SQVTM, CDR2 ANQGSEA. This CDR3 has 13 residues. CDR3 DNA sequence: TGCAGCGTTGAAGGTAGCGGGAGGAATGAGCAGTTCTTC. Its translation: CSVEGSGRNEQFF.

The CDR3 region has the DNA TGCGCCAGCAGTAGACTAGCGGGAGGTCGGGAGCAGTTCTTC. It encodes CASSRLAGGREQFF. This sequence joins TRBV10-1 and TRBJ2-1; 13 bases align to TRBD2. With 5 bases clipped from V and 10 bases from J, the junction kept 5 bases outside the gene matches. Germline CDR1 WNHNN, CDR2 SYGVQD (reference sequence). The CDR3 is 14 residues long.

The rearrangement uses TRBV6-5 and TRBJ1-3; tentatively, D is TRBD1 (5 bases). This CDR3 has 13 amino acids. The ends were cut back, 6 bases at V and 4 bases at J, with 10 bases in the middle. Germline CDR1 MNHEY, CDR2 SVGAGI. The CDR3 is CASRGQGGNTIYF. In DNA form, the CDR3 reads TGTGCCAGCAGGGGGCAAGGGGGAAACACCATATATTTT.

CDR3 sequence (DNA): TGCAGCGTTGAAGTAGGGACAGGGGCTGGAAACACCATATATTTT. Amino acids: CSVEVGTGAGNTIYF. This chain connects TRBV29-1 to TRBJ1-3, with TRBD1 matching over 10 bases. CDR1 is SQVTM, CDR2 ANQGSEA, per germline. The CDR3 totals 15 residues. Trimming at V came to 1 base and at J to 2 bases, leaving 2 bases not matched to a gene.

The chain carries TRBV14 and TRBJ2-6, with D unresolved. Germline V gene lookup returns CDR1 SGHDN and CDR2 FVKESK. This CDR3 contains 17 residues. V lost 0 bases to trimming and J lost 2 bases, with 11 bases between them. The CDR3 protein is CASSQDRGRAGANVLTF. The CDR3 DNA is TGTGCCAGCAGCCAAGATCGAGGCCGGGCTGGGGCCAACGTCCTGACTTTC.